This T cell receptor (beta chain) was identified in a study of glioma-infiltrating T cells after dendritic cell vaccination. Study-wide background: Dendritic cells derived from monocytes and pulsed with autologous tumor lysate formed the vaccine.

Input was 1.5 to 2.5 ug genomic DNA, or all available if less. The primer mix had 60 V beta and 13 J beta primers. Data came from immunoSEQ multiplex PCR; TCRdb stores just in-frame clones and leaves some out. The sample records tens of thousands of clones, 82% being singletons. In its sample, this clone was seen a few times. Germline V lookup: CDR1 SGHTA, CDR2 FQGNSA. The CDR3 consists of 14 residues. Trimming removed 4 bases from V and 5 bases from J, with 14 bases in between. PBMC sampling occurred before vaccination, two weeks after the third dose, and at progression. This TCR was sampled from a human donor with glioblastoma. The rearrangement links TRBV7-2 to TRBJ2-5; D call uncertain. Sequencing was performed on blood, taken before dendritic cell vaccination. The CDR3 reads CASSSLKPQETQYF. The CDR3 bases are TGTGCCAGCAGCTCCCTCAAACCCCAGGAGACCCAGTACTTC. The complete variable domain, with remaining parts taken from reference TRBV7-2 and TRBJ2-5, reads GAGVSQSPSNKVTEKGKDVELRCDPISGHTALYWYRQSLGQGLEFLIYFQGNSAPDKSGLPSDRFSAERTGGSVSTLTIQRTQQEDSAVYLCASSSLKPQETQYFGPGTRLLVL.